A single sample is the source of the 10 T cell receptor beta chains below, sequenced in a study of regulatory dendritic cells for organ transplantation. The method was immunoSEQ multiplex PCR; TCRdb's version includes in-frame clones alone and lacks a portion of them. The repertoire consists of about 34,000 clones, with about 88% occurring once and the leading ten covering under 0.075%. Sequencing used naive CD4+ T cells from blood. Subset noted: CD45RA+ naive T cells. These TCRs come from a human donor in good health.

CDR3 residues: CASSSGDRGGIYGYTF. The CDR3 DNA reads TGTGCCAGCAGTTCCGGGGACAGGGGGGGAATCTATGGCTACACCTTC. The chain links TRBV6-5 to TRBJ1-2; TRBD1 matches at 11 bases. CDR3 length: 16 residues. CDR1 MNHEY and CDR2 SVGAGI come from the germline V gene. V was clipped by 4 bases and J by 4 bases; unmatched bases: 8.

The DNA for the CDR3 is TGTGCCAGCAGCCGACAGGGCAATGAGCAGTTCTTC. This encodes CASSRQGNEQFF. V gene TRBV2 combines with J gene TRBJ2-1, with TRBD1 matching 7 bases. The CDR3 consists of 12 residues. CDR1 is SNHLY, CDR2 FYNNEI, per germline. The junction had 2 bases not matched to a gene; V was cut back by 6 bases and J by 6 bases.

This clone was detected a few times. The chain recombines TRBV18 with TRBJ1-1; possibly TRBD1 for D (5 bases). Germline CDR1 reads KGHSH; CDR2 reads LQKENI. The CDR3 contains 14 residues. V was pared by 3 bases and J by 4 bases, with 12 bases between. This chain's CDR3 is CASSPGGTGTEAFF. The CDR3 DNA is TGTGCCAGCTCACCTGGGGGAACCGGCACTGAAGCTTTCTTT. The full variable domain, with the rest looked up from reference TRBV18 and TRBJ1-1, is NAGVMQNPRHLVRRRGQEARLRCSPMKGHSHVYWYRQLPEEGLKFMVYLQKENIIDESGMPKERFSAEFPKEGPSILRIQQVVRGDSAAYFCASSPGGTGTEAFFGQGTRLTVV.

The chain recombines TRBV10-3 with TRBJ2-5; D is unresolved. CDR3 size: 13 residues. The V end lost 2 bases, the J end lost 3 bases, and 7 bases lay between the germline ends. Germline values: CDR1 ENHRY, CDR2 SYGVKD. In nucleotides, the CDR3 is TGTGCCATCAGTGAGGGTCAGAAAGAGACCCAGTACTTC. The encoded protein is CAISEGQKETQYF.

A single count supports this clone. The CDR3 DNA reads as TGCAGCGTCTCACAGGGCGCGGGAAGCAATCAGCCCCAGCATTTT. Protein product: CSVSQGAGSNQPQHF. This rearrangement joins TRBV29-1 to TRBJ1-5; the D gene is possibly TRBD1 (6 bases). Trimming took 6 bases from V and 1 from J, leaving 16 bases between them. Germline values: CDR1 SQVTM, CDR2 ANQGSEA. This CDR3 spans 15 amino acids.

This clone occurred once. This rearrangement joins TRBV7-9 to TRBJ2-3; a weak D match, TRBD1 (6 bases). Germline V gives CDR1 SEHNR, CDR2 FQNEAQ (reference sequence). CDR3 size: 15 residues. V was clipped by 6 bases and J by 0 bases, with 13 bases between them. The CDR3 region has the DNA TGTGCCAGCAGTGGGGGCAGGAGGAGCACAGATACGCAGTATTTT. It is translated as CASSGGRRSTDTQYF.

The rearrangement links TRBV9 to TRBJ2-5, with 8 bases identical to TRBD1. CDR3 size: 14 residues. Germline V gene sequence: CDR1 SGDLS, CDR2 YYNGEE. Unmatched junction bases numbered 3, after V lost 2 bases and J lost 3 bases. CDR3: CASSVQGAKETQYF. The CDR3 coding sequence is TGTGCCAGCAGCGTCCAGGGGGCGAAAGAGACCCAGTACTTC.

This clone was recorded only once. The V call is TRBV30, the J call TRBJ1-3; no clear D gene. Trimming took off 4 bases at V and 2 bases at J, with 3 bases between the two ends. CDR3 length: 11 residues. Germline V gene sequence: CDR1 GTSNPN, CDR2 SVGIG (reference sequence). CDR3 sequence (DNA): TGTGCCTGGACAACTGGAAACACCATATATTTT. Its protein is CAWTTGNTIYF.

J is TRBJ1-6 and V is TRBV7-2; D is unresolved. V was clipped by 3 bases and J by 7 bases, with 4 bases between them. This CDR3 has 12 amino acids. The germline V gene has CDR1 SGHTA and CDR2 FQGNSA. The CDR3: CASSLGNSPLHF. The CDR3 DNA follows: TGTGCCAGCAGCTTGGGAAATTCACCCCTCCACTTT.

The gene calls are TRBV7-8 and TRBJ1-2; the D gene is possibly TRBD1 (6 bases). Germline assignment: CDR1 SGHVS and CDR2 FQNEAQ. This CDR3 is built from 19 residues. V was cut by 1 base and J by 14 bases, with 35 bases left in between. The CDR3 loop is CASSLGGLRELWSTSEKTF. The CDR3 DNA follows: TGTGCCAGCAGCTTAGGGGGGCTTAGGGAGCTCTGGTCCACCTCCGAGAAGACCTTC.